Given below is one T cell receptor (beta chain) in context. Its specificity is unknown. This CDR3 has 13 amino acids. Germline loops: CDR1 LNHDA, CDR2 SQIVND (reference sequence). With 4 bases removed from V and 2 bases from J, the gap between germline ends came to 8 bases. This sample was taken from a study of T cell responses to AZD1222 COVID-19 vaccine. General study results and limits: The study found vaccine-associated CD4 TCRs spanning spike, dominant at 160-218 and 743-854. Females made up more of the donors, who were largely white British, and clonal diversity may have come out too low.

Profiled with immunoSEQ multiplex PCR; TCRdb holds only in-frame clones, not every one. The data contain some 86,000 clones, about 91% of them seen just once; the ten biggest clones take up roughly 5.2%. This chain joins TRBV19 and TRBJ1-2; D not certain. The source material was peripheral blood, sampled on day 0 of AZD1222 vaccination. The clonotype originates from an adult in good health. The CDR3 nucleotides read TGTGCCAGTAGTAGGCCTTGGAACTATGGCTACACCTTC. The encoded protein is CASSRPWNYGYTF.